These T cell receptor beta chains were read from a single sample in a study of identical twins. TCRdb ran MiXCR on the 5' RACE reads and lists one entry per CDR3 protein. The table shows some 1,700,000 distinct CDR3 sequences, with about 31% occurring only once. The specimen was cord blood. These receptors came from a newborn girl in good health. The CDR3 runs from the conserved cysteine through the conserved F or W. Fields, in order: D gene, J gene, V gene, CDR3 length, clone size, CDR3 protein, CDR3 DNA. A D gene is named only where the DNA matches it firmly. Size values are once, few and many counts, or a class for expanded clones, and some rows have none.

D: NA; J: TRBJ2-1; V: TRBV9; length: 16; size: NA; CDR3: CASSVGVTTGNNEQFF; DNA: TGTGCCAGCAGCGTAGGGGTGACTACTGGGAACAATGAGCAGTTCTTC
D: TRBD1; J: TRBJ1-6; V: TRBV7-2; length: 17; size: few; CDR3: CASSLQATGTPNSPLHF; DNA: TGTGCCAGCAGCTTACAGGCGACAGGGACCCCGAATTCACCCCTCCACTTT
D: NA; J: TRBJ1-2; V: TRBV29-1; length: 13; size: NA; CDR3: CSVEGLGSYGYTF; DNA: TGCAGCGTTGAAGGGTTGGGGAGCTATGGCTACACCTTC
D: TRBD2; J: TRBJ2-2; V: TRBV5-1; length: 14; size: few; CDR3: CASSLIAGTGELFF; DNA: TGCGCCAGCAGCTTGATAGCGGGCACCGGGGAGCTGTTTTTT
D: NA; J: TRBJ1-5; V: TRBV20-1; length: 13; size: few; CDR3: CSASGGANQPQHF; DNA: TGCAGTGCTAGCGGGGGGGCTAATCAGCCCCAGCATTTT
D: NA; J: TRBJ2-1; V: TRBV5-1; length: 14; size: few; CDR3: CASSATGARNEQFF; DNA: TGCGCCAGCAGCGCCACGGGAGCGCGCAATGAGCAGTTCTTC
D: NA; J: TRBJ1-3; V: TRBV29-1; length: 14; size: NA; CDR3: CSVGSGVSGNTIYF; DNA: TGCAGCGTTGGATCAGGTGTGTCTGGAAACACCATATATTTT
D: NA; J: TRBJ1-5; V: TRBV7-2; length: 13; size: NA; CDR3: CASSLMRNQPQHF; DNA: TGTGCCAGCAGCTTAATGCGCAATCAGCCCCAGCATTTT
D: NA; J: TRBJ2-5; V: TRBV7-2; length: 15; size: NA; CDR3: CANSLTRPYQETQYF; DNA: TGTGCCAACAGCTTGACTCGTCCCTACCAAGAGACCCAGTACTTC
D: TRBD2; J: TRBJ2-7; V: TRBV20-1; length: 14; size: NA; CDR3: CSARQTSGRYEQYF; DNA: TGCAGTGCTAGACAGACTAGCGGGAGGTACGAGCAGTACTTC
D: NA; J: TRBJ1-6; V: TRBV3-1; length: 13; size: NA; CDR3: CASSQGPGSPLHF; DNA: TGTGCCAGCAGCCAAGGTCCGGGATCACCCCTCCACTTT
D: TRBD2; J: TRBJ2-1; V: TRBV6-5; length: 14; size: few; CDR3: CASSIGGGPNEQFF; DNA: TGTGCCAGCAGTATTGGGGGAGGGCCGAATGAGCAGTTCTTC
D: TRBD1; J: TRBJ2-7; V: TRBV27; length: 16; size: NA; CDR3: CASSLSGQGAKGEQYF; DNA: TGTGCCAGCAGTTTATCGGGACAGGGGGCAAAGGGGGAGCAGTACTTC
D: NA; J: TRBJ1-5; V: TRBV5-6; length: 15; size: few; CDR3: CASSLGVYSNQPQHF; DNA: TGTGCCAGCAGCTTGGGGGTCTATAGCAATCAGCCCCAGCATTTT
D: TRBD2; J: TRBJ2-2; V: TRBV6-4; length: 15; size: NA; CDR3: CASSASGGYGGELFF; DNA: TGTGCCAGCAGTGCAAGCGGGGGGTACGGCGGGGAGCTGTTTTTT
D: TRBD1; J: TRBJ2-6; V: TRBV10-3; length: 17; size: NA; CDR3: CAISESQGETGANVLTF; DNA: TGTGCCATCAGTGAGTCACAGGGGGAAACTGGGGCCAACGTCCTGACTTTC
D: NA; J: TRBJ2-1; V: TRBV18; length: 14; size: NA; CDR3: CASSPQRENNEQFF; DNA: TGTGCCAGCTCACCACAAAGAGAAAACAATGAGCAGTTCTTC
D: NA; J: TRBJ2-1; V: TRBV11-2; length: 12; size: few; CDR3: CASSSEYNEQFF; DNA: TGTGCCAGCAGCTCCGAGTACAATGAGCAGTTCTTC
D: NA; J: TRBJ2-6; V: TRBV5-1; length: 17; size: many; CDR3: CASSLDLGLSGANVLTF; DNA: TGCGCCAGCAGCCTGGATCTAGGTCTCTCTGGGGCCAACGTCCTGACTTTC
D: NA; J: TRBJ2-7; V: TRBV10-3; length: 15; size: few; CDR3: CATSIAGTGNYEQYF; DNA: TGTGCCACCTCAATCGCGGGAACGGGGAACTACGAGCAGTACTTC
D: NA; J: TRBJ1-2; V: TRBV28; length: 13; size: NA; CDR3: CASRTVGDYGYTF; DNA: TGTGCCAGCCGAACCGTGGGGGACTATGGCTACACCTTC
D: TRBD1; J: TRBJ2-3; V: TRBV27; length: 15; size: NA; CDR3: CASSLGQGGADTQYF; DNA: TGTGCCAGCAGTTTGGGACAGGGAGGGGCAGATACGCAGTATTTT
D: TRBD1; J: TRBJ2-2; V: TRBV20-1; length: 14; size: NA; CDR3: CSAIRDSDTGELSF; DNA: TGCAGTGCCATTCGGGACAGCGACACCGGGGAGCTGTCTTTT